These 17 T cell receptor beta chains originate from one sample sequenced in a study of radiotherapy plus CTLA-4 blockade in lung cancer. TCRdb keeps only in-frame clones here, not all; method: immunoSEQ multiplex PCR. The table lists 90,000 to 95,000 clones, under 90% of them singletons. Source: peripheral blood, taken from a patient treated with radiotherapy plus ipilimumab. The receptors derive from a human donor with non-small cell lung cancer who had stable disease on radiotherapy plus ipilimumab.

The chain uses TRBV6-1 and TRBJ2-3; weak D call: TRBD2 (6 bases). Per the germline V gene, CDR1 is MNHNS and CDR2 is SASEGT. Trimming removed 4 bases from V and 4 bases from J, with 21 bases in between. The CDR3 covers 17 residues. CDR3 nucleotides: TGTGCCAGCAGTGTGGTCTCTGGCGGGGCCAGCCCAGATACGCAGTATTTT. Its protein product is CASSVVSGGASPDTQYF.

Concerning this clone itself: Other nucleotide sequences in the sample specify the same CDR3. The chain employs TRBV5-1 and TRBJ2-7, with 8 bases identical to TRBD1. Germline CDR1 SGHRS, CDR2 YFSETQ. After removal of 0 bases from V and 2 bases from J, the junction contained 4 bases not matched to a gene. This CDR3 region has 15 residues. The CDR3 DNA reads TGCGCCAGCAGCTTGGCCGGGACAGGAACCTACGAGCAGTACTTC. Its translation is CASSLAGTGTYEQYF. Variable domain in full (rest from reference TRBV5-1 and TRBJ2-7): KAGVTQTPRYLIKTRGQQVTLSCSPISGHRSVSWYQQTPGQGLQFLFEYFSETQRNKGNFPGRFSGRQFSNSRSEMNVSTLELGDSALYLCASSLAGTGTYEQYFGPGTRLTVT.

The rearrangement links TRBV6-1 to TRBJ2-2; 7 bases match TRBD1. V lost 6 bases to trimming and J lost 0 bases; unmatched junction nucleotides: 4. In germline, CDR1 is MNHNS, CDR2 SASEGT. This CDR3 region has 15 residues. CDR3 nucleotide sequence: TGTGCCAGCAGAAAGGACAGGACGAACACCGGGGAGCTGTTTTTT. Its protein is CASRKDRTNTGELFF.

CDR3 in DNA: TGTGCCAGCAGCTTAGGCTTGAGTATAGTCTACGAGCAGTACTTC. Amino acid sequence: CASSLGLSIVYEQYF. The chain carries TRBV11-1 and TRBJ2-7, with no clear D. Germline V gives CDR1 SGHAT, CDR2 FQDESV (reference sequence). Trimming pared 1 base from V and 3 bases from J, leaving 13 bases between. This CDR3 region has 15 residues.

The chain couples TRBV27 to TRBJ1-1; D gene uncertain. The V gene's germline CDR1 is MNHEY and CDR2 SMNVEV (reference sequence). CDR3 size: 14 residues. The V gene lost 0 bases and the J gene lost 5 bases, with 10 bases spanning the gap. The CDR3 loop reads CASSLSGRRTEAFF. CDR3 DNA sequence: TGTGCCAGCAGTTTATCCGGCAGGAGAACTGAAGCTTTCTTT.

The V gene is TRBV5-1, the J gene TRBJ2-3; D is undetermined. Germline CDR1 SGHRS, CDR2 YFSETQ. V lost 4 bases, J lost 5 bases, and 8 bases lay in between. CDR3 length: 12 residues. CDR3 bases: TGCGCCAGCAGCGGGTCAAGAGATACGCAGTATTTT. Translated, it gives CASSGSRDTQYF.

The chain links TRBV6-5 to TRBJ1-6; possible D gene TRBD1, 6 bases. In germline, CDR1 is MNHEY, CDR2 SVGAGI. Trimming took 2 bases from V and 10 from J, leaving 15 bases between them. The CDR3 is 15 residues long. In DNA, the CDR3 is TGTGCCAGCAGTTACAACGGGGGGCGCGGGTCACCCCTCCACTTT. Amino acids: CASSYNGGRGSPLHF.

The gene calls are TRBV19 and TRBJ2-1; no definite D call. The length of the CDR3 is 13 residues. Germline CDR1 is LNHDA and CDR2 is SQIVND (reference sequence). Trimming shortened V by 5 bases and J by 5 bases, and 10 bases separated the two germline ends. Here the CDR3 reads CASSLGLDNEQFF. CDR3 DNA sequence: TGTGCCAGTAGTCTTGGGTTGGACAATGAGCAGTTCTTC.

The J gene is TRBJ1-5, the V gene TRBV19; 7 nucleotides line up with TRBD1. Trimming cost V 7 bases and J 4 bases; bases outside gene matches: 7. CDR3 length: 14 residues. In germline, CDR1 is LNHDA, CDR2 SQIVND (reference sequence). The CDR3, as DNA: TGTGCCAGTACCAATACAGGGGTTAATCAGCCCCAGCATTTT. Its translation: CASTNTGVNQPQHF.

This chain uses TRBV29-1 with TRBJ1-4, with D tentatively TRBD1 (6 bases). The CDR3 consists of 12 residues. The V and J ends lost 4 bases and 7 bases respectively, with 10 bases between them. Germline V lookup: CDR1 SQVTM, CDR2 ANQGSEA. The chain's CDR3 is CSVGRGREKLFF. The CDR3, as DNA: TGCAGCGTTGGCAGGGGACGTGAAAAACTGTTTTTT.

A single count supports this clone. This chain connects TRBV5-1 to TRBJ2-2; 7 bases map to TRBD2. This CDR3 spans 16 amino acids. The ends lost 4 bases at V and 1 base at J; junction bases unmatched: 7. Germline values: CDR1 SGHRS, CDR2 YFSETQ. This chain's CDR3 is CASSGTAGKNTGELFF. The CDR3 nucleotides are TGCGCCAGCAGCGGAACAGCGGGAAAGAACACCGGGGAGCTGTTTTTT.

This clone was detected only a few times. This chain connects TRBV5-6 to TRBJ1-4, with 7 bases matching TRBD1. CDR3 length equals 12 residues. The germline V gene has CDR1 SGHDT and CDR2 YYEEEE. J gave up 11 bases and V 3 bases, and 4 bases lay outside the gene matches. The CDR3 coding sequence is TGTGCCAGCAGCTCGAGGGGGCATAAACTGTTTTTT. Protein sequence: CASSSRGHKLFF.

The rearrangement links TRBV9 to TRBJ2-1; 7 bases line up with TRBD2. Germline CDR1 and CDR2: SGDLS and YYNGEE. CDR3 size: 16 residues. After removal of 3 bases from V and 2 bases from J, the junction contained 8 bases not matched to a gene. CDR3 nucleotides: TGTGCCAGCAGCGCCGGGAGGAGAGGCGCCTACAATGAGCAGTTCTTC. Translating it yields CASSAGRRGAYNEQFF.

This rearrangement joins TRBV21-1 to TRBJ2-1; no DNA check was done on the table's D call, TRBD2. TRBV21-1 is annotated as a pseudogene. The CDR3 spans 16 residues. CDR3 amino acids: CASSKIGGYSYNEQFF. The CDR3 DNA follows: TGTGCCAGCAGCAAAATCGGGGGATACTCCTACAATGAGCAGTTCTTC.

The genes are TRBV5-1 and TRBJ1-2, with a weak D call TRBD1 (5 bases). Trimming cost V 4 bases and J 8 bases, with 18 bases left between them. The CDR3 extends over 14 amino acids. Germline assignment: CDR1 SGHRS and CDR2 YFSETQ. As DNA, the CDR3 is TGCGCCAGCAGCCTCTTGGGACCTCCCTCGGGCTACACCTTC. This gives the protein CASSLLGPPSGYTF.

The rearrangement links TRBV19 to TRBJ2-3; TRBD1 aligns across 9 bases. The V gene end was trimmed by 5 bases and the J gene end by 5 bases; junction bases not matched to a gene: 11. CDR1 and CDR2 (germline): LNHDA, SQIVND (reference sequence). This CDR3 is 16 amino acids long. CDR3 sequence (DNA): TGTGCCAGTAGTCCCCGCTCCGGGACAGGGTTAGATACGCAGTATTTT. It translates to CASSPRSGTGLDTQYF.

The CDR3 coding sequence is TGTGCCAGCAGTCTGTCGTTGGGACAGGGAACCTCTGAAGCTTTCTTT. Its translation is CASSLSLGQGTSEAFF. The V call is TRBV27, the J call TRBJ1-1, with 9 bases lining up with TRBD1. Germline V gene lookup returns CDR1 MNHEY and CDR2 SMNVEV (reference sequence). Unmatched junction bases numbered 13, after V lost 5 bases and J lost 6 bases. The CDR3 contains 16 residues.